These 4 T cell receptor beta chains originate from one sample sequenced in a study of tumor and adjacent non-tumor tissue in lung cancer. This sample's RNA came from whole unsorted tissue. The library came from three nested PCR rounds adapted from ARM-PCR protocols. TCRdb ran MiXCR on the multiplex PCR reads and lists one entry per CDR3 protein. Of fewer than 85,000 distinct CDR3 sequences in the sample, roughly 80% were seen once. What was sequenced was lung tumor tissue. Receptors originate from a woman in her forties or fifties with non-small cell lung cancer.

Comment on this clonotype: Mismatch with germline at one junction end may stem from a read error. This rearrangement joins TRBV6-1 to TRBJ2-7; D not resolved. CDR1 and CDR2 from the germline V gene are MNHNS and SASEGT. The CDR3 has 14 amino acids. The DNA of the CDR3 is TGTGCCAGCTGTGAGGCCTACCGCTCCTACAAGCAGTACTTC. Amino acid sequence: CASCEAYRSYKQYF.

Notes on this clonotype: A much larger clone sits a single nucleotide away, making a read error possible. CDR3 protein: CSAMDSSSSYEQYF. CDR3 bases: TGCAGTGCTATGGACAGCTCATCCTCCTACGAGCAGTACTTC. The chain is built from TRBV20-1 and TRBJ2-7; possibly TRBD1 for D (6 bases). CDR1 and CDR2 (germline): DFQATT, SNEGSKA (reference sequence). This CDR3 spans 14 amino acids. The V gene lost 4 bases and the J gene lost 0 bases, with 13 bases spanning the gap.

The rearrangement uses TRBV29-1 and TRBJ2-1, with D perhaps TRBD1 or TRBD2 (5 bases each). This CDR3 comprises 17 residues. Per germline, CDR1 SQVTM and CDR2 ANQGSEA. CDR3 DNA sequence: TGCAATGTTGAAGATCTTGGGGGATGGAGCTCCTACAATGAGCAGTTCTTC. Translation: CNVEDLGGWSSYNEQFF.

This clonotype showed up just a few times. Here the CDR3 omits its conserved ending phenylalanine or tryptophan, so a read error is the likely source. The chain combines TRBV5-6 with TRBJ2-7; tentative D call: TRBD2 (6 bases). Germline V gives CDR1 SGHDT, CDR2 YYEEEE. The CDR3 is made up of 14 amino acids. The CDR3 here is CASSLAGLAYEQYL. CDR3 DNA: TGTGCCAGTAGCTTGGCGGGATTAGCCTACGAGCAGTACTTA.